These 28 T cell receptor beta chains came from one sample sequenced in a study of regulatory T cells in long-lasting Graves disease. The time point is: persistent/refractory GD, antithyroid drugs over 5 years with positive TRAb. The TCR library was made from RNA extracted from PBMCs. Assembly of TCR beta libraries relied on iRepertoire HTBI primers together with Arm-PCR of CDR3 regions. One entry per CDR3 protein, called by TCRdb with MiXCR from the multiplex PCR reads. The sample consists of 430,000 or so distinct CDR3 sequences, roughly a fifth of them appearing once. Source: peripheral blood mononuclear cells (PBMCs), taken when the disease was refractory, from a patient treated with antithyroid drugs. These receptor sequences come from a female donor with Graves disease.

This clonotype was counted between two and nine times. The gene calls are TRBV7-9 and TRBJ2-7; D is undetermined. This CDR3 region has 14 residues. Germline V gene data show CDR1 as SEHNR and CDR2 as FQNEAQ (reference sequence). Trimming took off 3 bases at V and 5 bases at J, with 14 bases between the two ends. CDR3 sequence reads: CASSFSIRSNEQYF. Here the CDR3 DNA reads TGTGCCAGCAGCTTCAGTATCCGAAGTAACGAGCAGTACTTC.

This clonotype was detected only a few times. A much bigger clone sits one base away, suggesting this may be a read error. The V and J genes are TRBV10-3 and TRBJ2-5, with D perhaps matching TRBD1 (6 bases). The CDR3 is 12 residues long. Germline CDR1 ENHRY, CDR2 SYGVKD. V was cut by 8 bases and J by 9 bases, with 16 bases left in between. CDR3 bases: TGTGCCATCGGTACAGGGTTGGAGGCCCAGTACTTC. The encoded protein is CAIGTGLEAQYF.

The sample holds a few counts of this clonotype. This clone may be a read error of a much larger clone one base away. CDR3 region: CASLTSEGGKLFF. DNA of the CDR3: TGTGCCAGTTTAACCTCGGAGGGTGGAAAACTGTTTTTT. The chain uses TRBV2 and TRBJ1-4; D unresolved. The germline V gene encodes CDR1 SNHLY and CDR2 FYNNEI. CDR3 size: 13 residues. Trimming cost V 9 bases and J 10 bases, with 18 bases left between them.

CDR3 protein: CASSLGRANSPLHF. The CDR3 DNA follows: TGTGCCAGCAGTTTAGGCAGGGCGAATTCACCCCTCCACTTT. This rearrangement joins TRBV27 to TRBJ1-6; possibly TRBD1 for D (5 bases). The CDR3 covers 14 residues. CDR1 and CDR2 from the germline V gene are MNHEY and SMNVEV (reference sequence). V dropped 2 bases and J dropped 7 bases, with 9 bases sitting between them.

The CDR3 DNA is TGTACCAGCAGCGGGCAGGTCGGTTACGAGCAGTACTTC. Amino acids: CTSSGQVGYEQYF. The J gene is TRBJ2-7, the V gene TRBV7-2; no firm D call. The CDR3 has 13 amino acids. Trimming pared 5 bases from V and 4 bases from J, leaving 12 bases between. CDR1 and CDR2 from the germline V gene are SGHTA and FQGNSA.

In regard to this clonotype: A clone one base away is much larger, so this may be a read error. The chain couples TRBV7-9 to TRBJ1-5; TRBD1 aligns across 7 bases. CDR3 length equals 18 residues. CDR1 SEHNR and CDR2 FQNEAQ come from the germline V gene (reference sequence). Losses at the gene ends were 5 bases for V and 1 base for J; bases not matched to a gene: 14. The DNA for the CDR3 is TGTGCCAGCAGCCTTACAGGGGTTCAGGGCGGAAGCAATCAGCCCCAGCATTTT. It yields the protein CASSLTGVQGGSNQPQHF.

This clonotype came up a few times. The chain joins TRBV7-9 to TRBJ1-5, with D unclear. V lost 5 bases and J 1 base, leaving 12 bases between the germline ends. The CDR3 consists of 15 residues. Germline lookup yields CDR1 SEHNR and CDR2 FQNEAQ (reference sequence). This CDR3 is CASSPPGGSNQPQHF. The CDR3 DNA is TGTGCCAGCAGCCCCCCGGGAGGCAGCAATCAGCCCCAGCATTTT.

The V and J genes are TRBV7-8 and TRBJ2-4, with 9 positions matching TRBD1. The CDR3 covers 14 residues. Looked up from germline, CDR1 is SGHVS and CDR2 is FQNEAQ. Losses at the gene ends were 5 bases for V and 14 bases for J; bases not matched to a gene: 13. As DNA, the CDR3 is TGTGCCAGCAGCCCGCCGGGACAGGGTTGGGTGAAGTACTTC. Protein sequence: CASSPPGQGWVKYF.

This clonotype was found many times. This chain joins TRBV20-1 and TRBJ2-7; 9 bases map to TRBD2. CDR1 is DFQATT and CDR2 is SNEGSKA in the germline V gene (reference sequence). Trimming took 3 bases from V and 1 from J; bases not matched to a gene: 1. The CDR3 is made up of 13 amino acids. For the CDR3, the DNA is TGCAGTGCTAGGCTAGCGGGGTCCTACGAGCAGTACTTC. Encoded protein: CSARLAGSYEQYF.

As for this clonotype: Compared with germline, one end of the junction differs, possibly owing to a read error. In DNA, the CDR3 is TGTGCCAGCAGCTTTCGACCGGTTGCAACTAGTGAAAAACTGTTTTTT. This encodes CASSFRPVATSEKLFF. V and J are TRBV7-2 and TRBJ1-4; D gene uncertain. Germline V gene sequence: CDR1 SGHTA, CDR2 FQGNSA. This CDR3 spans 16 amino acids.

This clonotype occurred many times. This rearrangement joins TRBV2 to TRBJ2-6; TRBD1 is a possible D gene (6 bases). Germline V gene data show CDR1 as SNHLY and CDR2 as FYNNEI. The CDR3 loop spans 17 amino acids. Trimming stripped 7 bases from V and 0 bases from J, with 16 bases between. CDR3 sequence reads: CASNQQGTISGANVLTF. The CDR3, as DNA: TGTGCCAGCAACCAACAGGGAACCATCTCTGGGGCCAACGTCCTGACTTTC.

This clonotype was counted a few times. The chain has TRBV19 and TRBJ1-5, with 7 bases matching TRBD1. Germline V lookup: CDR1 LNHDA, CDR2 SQIVND (reference sequence). The junction had 10 bases not matched to a gene; V was cut back by 3 bases and J by 2 bases. The CDR3 is made up of 17 amino acids. This CDR3 reads CASSMEVTGEGNQPQHF. The CDR3 DNA reads TGTGCCAGTAGTATGGAGGTCACAGGGGAGGGCAATCAGCCCCAGCATTTT.

This clonotype is medium-sized by share. The V and J genes are TRBV7-7 and TRBJ2-5; 16 bases map to TRBD2. Trimming cost V 5 bases and J 4 bases; bases outside gene matches: 10. Germline CDR1 reads SSHAT; CDR2 reads FNYEAQ (reference sequence). The CDR3 covers 18 residues. CDR3 loop: CASSLGTSGRDSIETQYF. CDR3 sequence (DNA): TGTGCCAGCAGCCTCGGGACTAGCGGGAGGGATTCGATAGAGACCCAGTACTTC.

As for this clonotype: Since a much larger clone is just one base distant, this may be a read error. This chain uses TRBV6-2 or TRBV6-3 with TRBJ2-7; D may correspond to TRBD1 or TRBD2 (6 bases each). This CDR3 has 14 residues. CDR1 is MNHEY, CDR2 SVGEGT, per germline. DNA of the CDR3: TGTGCCTGCAGTTACGGGCTAGGGGGGTACGAGCAGTACTTC. It specifies CACSYGLGGYEQYF.

This chain links TRBV9 with TRBJ2-5, with 10 bases identical to TRBD1. J was trimmed by 5 bases and V by 3 bases; bases with no gene match: 4. The germline gives CDR1 SGDLS, CDR2 YYNGEE. The CDR3 is 14 amino acids. The chain's CDR3 is CASSAGTGDETQYF. CDR3 DNA sequence: TGTGCCAGCAGCGCGGGGACAGGGGACGAGACCCAGTACTTC.

This clonotype has a handful of counts. The CDR3 DNA is TGTGCCAGCAGGGGGGGAGGGGGTACCGGGGAGCTGTTTTTT. Amino acid sequence: CASRGGGGTGELFF. The chain couples TRBV28 to TRBJ2-2; tentatively, D is TRBD2 (7 bases). Trimming took 6 bases from V and 5 from J, leaving 13 bases between them. Germline CDR1 MDHEN, CDR2 SYDVKM. This CDR3 has 14 residues.

Worth noting for this clonotype: Just one base apart from a much larger clone, this may be a read error. This rearrangement joins TRBV7-2 to TRBJ1-5; D gene ambiguous. The V gene lost 1 base and the J gene lost 10 bases, with 17 bases spanning the gap. The CDR3 runs 15 residues. The germline V gene has CDR1 SGHTA and CDR2 FQGNSA. CDR3 coding DNA: TGTGCCAGCAGCTTAGGCGAGATGAAGGAGTTCCCCCAGCATTTT. It translates to CASSLGEMKEFPQHF.

This clonotype was seen once. The CDR3: CASSYTRDRLYNEQFF. The CDR3 region has the DNA TGTGCCAGCAGTTACACCCGGGACAGGTTATACAATGAGCAGTTCTTC. The chain is built from TRBV6-1 and TRBJ2-5, with 8 bases lining up with TRBD1. The J call may not be correct, given that the DNA end is closer to TRBJ2-1. CDR3 length: 16 residues. The germline CDR1 and CDR2 sequences are MNHNS and SASEGT.

This clonotype occurred a few times. The chain employs TRBV19 and TRBJ1-1; TRBD1 is a possible D gene (5 bases). Trimming shortened V by 8 bases and J by 7 bases, and 11 bases separated the two germline ends. The CDR3 sequence is 11 residues long. Germline V gene sequence: CDR1 LNHDA, CDR2 SQIVND (reference sequence). DNA of the CDR3: TGTGCCAGTTGGAAGGGGAGTGAAGCTTTCTTT. Its translation is CASWKGSEAFF.

There are many counts of this clonotype. V usage is TRBV28 and J usage is TRBJ1-6; TRBD1 matches 9 bases. The CDR3 has 15 amino acids. The V and J ends lost 5 bases and 7 bases, in that order; junction bases with no gene match: 6. Germline CDR1 reads MDHEN; CDR2 reads SYDVKM. CDR3 in DNA: TGTGCCAGCAGTCCGGGACAGGGAAGGAATTCACCCCTCCACTTT. It yields the protein CASSPGQGRNSPLHF.

The V call is TRBV20-1, the J call TRBJ2-7; D is uncertain. The V gene lost 1 base and the J gene lost 1 base, with 8 bases spanning the gap. This CDR3 spans 13 amino acids. The germline V gene has CDR1 DFQATT and CDR2 SNEGSKA (reference sequence). The chain's CDR3 is CSARGRVSYEQYF. CDR3 coding DNA: TGCAGTGCTAGAGGCCGGGTGTCCTACGAGCAGTACTTC.

This clonotype was counted once. A single base separates this from a much larger clone, so it may be a read error. This chain links TRBV7-2 with TRBJ1-1; D is unclear. The length of the CDR3 is 14 residues. V was trimmed by 6 bases and J by 5 bases, leaving 16 bases between them. Germline V gene sequence: CDR1 SGHTA, CDR2 FQGNSA. The CDR3 DNA is TGTGCCAGCAGTGAGATTGACCCTTTGACTGAAGCTTTCTTT. Translated, it gives CASSEIDPLTEAFF.

Ten or more counts support this clonotype. The chain uses TRBV29-1 and TRBJ2-5; D unclear. V was trimmed by 7 bases and J by 4 bases, leaving 13 bases between them. The CDR3 contains 12 residues. The V gene's germline CDR1 is SQVTM and CDR2 ANQGSEA. The CDR3 here is CSARKAAETQYF. The CDR3 coding sequence is TGCAGCGCCCGAAAGGCTGCAGAGACCCAGTACTTC.

The chain has TRBV29-1 and TRBJ2-7; the D gene is possibly TRBD1 (6 bases). CDR3 length: 14 residues. The germline CDR1 and CDR2 sequences are SQVTM and ANQGSEA. V was trimmed by 1 base and J by 3 bases, leaving 13 bases between them. CDR3 sequence: CSVEGEGDHYEQYF. CDR3 DNA: TGCAGCGTTGAAGGTGAGGGGGACCACTACGAGCAGTACTTC.

This clonotype was recorded only once. The V and J genes are TRBV28 and TRBJ2-5, with TRBD2 matching 16 bases. Unmatched junction bases numbered 17, after V lost 6 bases and J lost 7 bases. CDR3 length: 19 residues. CDR1 and CDR2 (germline): MDHEN, SYDVKM. The CDR3 DNA reads as TGTGCCAGCAGCCCAGGCAGAGTTGGGACTAGCGGGAGGGCCGGGACCCAGTACTTC. This sequence encodes CASSPGRVGTSGRAGTQYF.

The chain uses TRBV20-1 and TRBJ2-2; D is undetermined. This CDR3 spans 15 amino acids. The V end was cut by 5 bases, the J end by 5 bases, with 18 bases between. CDR1 and CDR2 (germline): DFQATT, SNEGSKA (reference sequence). CDR3 amino acids: CSARSPWGRTGELFF. As DNA, the CDR3 is TGCAGTGCTCGATCCCCCTGGGGTCGGACCGGGGAGCTGTTTTTT.

This clonotype came up many times. This chain connects TRBV9 to TRBJ2-5; 7 nucleotides align to TRBD1. CDR1 and CDR2 from the germline V gene are SGDLS and YYNGEE. The CDR3 length is 14 residues. J was trimmed by 5 bases and V by 3 bases; bases with no gene match: 7. The CDR3 nucleotides are TGTGCCAGCAGCGCGGGACAGAGCTGGGAGACCCAGTACTTC. This encodes CASSAGQSWETQYF.

This clonotype was seen ten or more times. J is TRBJ2-7 and V is TRBV28; the D is unclear. Germline CDR1 and CDR2: MDHEN and SYDVKM. The V end was cut by 10 bases, the J end by 0 bases, with 13 bases between. This CDR3 is 13 amino acids long. CDR3 in DNA: TGTGCCACCTTGTCCGGGTTCTCCTACGAGCAGTACTTC. Its protein product is CATLSGFSYEQYF.